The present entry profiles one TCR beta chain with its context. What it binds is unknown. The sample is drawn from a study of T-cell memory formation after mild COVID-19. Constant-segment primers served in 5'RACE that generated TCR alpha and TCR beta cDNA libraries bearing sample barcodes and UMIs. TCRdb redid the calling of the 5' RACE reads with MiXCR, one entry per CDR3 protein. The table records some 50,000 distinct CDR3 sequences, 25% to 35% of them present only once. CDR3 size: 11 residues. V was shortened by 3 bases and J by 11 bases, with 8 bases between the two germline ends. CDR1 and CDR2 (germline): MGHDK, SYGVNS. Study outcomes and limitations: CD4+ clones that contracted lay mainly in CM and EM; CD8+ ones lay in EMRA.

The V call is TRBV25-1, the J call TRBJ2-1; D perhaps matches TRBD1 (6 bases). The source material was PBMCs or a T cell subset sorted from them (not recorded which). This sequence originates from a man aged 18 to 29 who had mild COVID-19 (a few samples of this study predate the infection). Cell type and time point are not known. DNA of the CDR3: TGTGCCAGCAGTGAGGGGGACAAGCAGTTCTTC. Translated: CASSEGDKQFF.